This T cell receptor beta chain was recorded in a study of T cells in Graves' hyperthyroidism and ophthalmopathy. CDR3 length equals 13 residues. V lost 1 base and J 3 bases, leaving 7 bases between the germline ends. Germline V gene sequence: CDR1 MGHRA, CDR2 YSYEKL. Study outcomes and limitations: Most thyroid clonotypes with frequency above 0.001 were detected in blood. In simple terms, a model built on 13 V-J features told ophthalmopathy apart from stable hyperthyroidism. A median approximately 6.5 months before onset, the model predicted ophthalmopathy.

This clonotype appeared many times. Its antigen is currently unknown. Based on clinical symptoms, serum thyroxine and TRAb, thyroid ultrasound and orbital computed tomography, diagnoses were reached. Amplification of TCR beta CDR3 regions was performed using RNA transcripts as template. When the TCR CDR3 underwent first-round RT-PCR, the HTBI primer set was used. TCRdb recomputed calls from the multiplex PCR reads with MiXCR, one row per CDR3 protein. Of over 450,000 distinct CDR3 sequences in the sample, under 15% were seen once. V gene TRBV4-1 combines with J gene TRBJ2-7; D gene ambiguous. The clonotype was recovered from a woman between 18 and 30 years old with Graves' hyperthyroidism. The sequencing input was blood. CDR3 bases: TGCGCCAGCAGCCAAGGTCTAGACTACGAGCAGTACTTC. Protein sequence: CASSQGLDYEQYF.